This passage covers 23 T cell receptor beta chains from one sample sequenced in a study of T cell clonotyping in hematopoietic cell transplantation. Some clones are missing from TCRdb's copy, which holds only in-frame ones; the method was immunoSEQ multiplex PCR. This sample yields 25,000 to 35,000 clones, of which about 70% are seen a single time; 5% to 6.5% belongs to the top ten. Indicated time point: recipient sample about 28 days before transplant, after cytoreduction. Sequencing used peripheral blood mononuclear cells, obtained before stem cell transplant. These receptors were collected from a man aged 50-60 years with myelodysplastic syndrome. Some clones in this sample may be carry-over from other donors' samples.

The chain has TRBV28 and TRBJ1-1; 7 positions agree with TRBD1. The V segment lost 6 bases and the J segment 3 bases; nucleotides outside the gene matches: 7. CDR1 and CDR2 from the germline V gene are MDHEN and SYDVKM. The CDR3 is made up of 14 amino acids. CDR3 amino acids: CASSPGGSHTEAFF. CDR3 nucleotide sequence: TGTGCCAGCAGCCCAGGGGGGTCCCACACTGAAGCTTTCTTT.

This clone is a singleton in its sample. For the CDR3, the DNA is TGTGCCAGCAGTGAATCTTCCAGCTATGGCTACACCTTC. Encoded protein: CASSESSSYGYTF. The V call is TRBV6-1, the J call TRBJ1-2; no definite D call. V gave up 2 bases and J gave up 4 bases, with 8 bases separating them. This CDR3 is 13 amino acids long. Per the germline V gene, CDR1 is MNHNS and CDR2 is SASEGT.

The chain carries TRBV20-1 and TRBJ2-1; D could derive from TRBD1 or TRBD2 (5 bases each). The CDR3 is made up of 10 amino acids. Trimming took off 3 bases at V and 9 bases at J, with 6 bases between the two ends. Looked up from germline, CDR1 is DFQATT and CDR2 is SNEGSKA (reference sequence). This CDR3 reads CSARGREQFF. The DNA for the CDR3 is TGCAGTGCTAGGGGACGTGAGCAGTTCTTC.

The rearrangement joins TRBV27 to TRBJ2-7; D unresolved. V was clipped by 6 bases and J by 3 bases, with 18 bases between them. This CDR3 comprises 15 residues. The germline gives CDR1 MNHEY, CDR2 SMNVEV (reference sequence). The CDR3 sequence: CASSSRSVRGYEQYF. In nucleotides, the CDR3 is TGTGCCAGCAGCTCCCGATCGGTGAGAGGCTACGAGCAGTACTTC.

The chain links TRBV28 to TRBJ2-5; 7 nucleotides line up with TRBD2. The CDR3 consists of 15 residues. The J segment lost 1 base and the V segment lost 7 bases, leaving 9 bases of the junction unmatched. Germline values: CDR1 MDHEN, CDR2 SYDVKM. The CDR3 loop reads CASNSRTRAQETQYF. The CDR3 region has the DNA TGTGCCAGCAATTCCCGGACTAGGGCCCAAGAGACCCAGTACTTC.

The rearrangement joins TRBV30 to TRBJ2-3, with D perhaps TRBD1 or TRBD2 (5 bases each). Trimming cost V 2 bases and J 1 base, with 13 bases left between them. This CDR3 spans 15 amino acids. Germline values: CDR1 GTSNPN, CDR2 SVGIG (reference sequence). In nucleotides, the CDR3 is TGTGCCTGGAGTTCCAACGGGGCGGGCACAGATACGCAGTATTTT. Its translation: CAWSSNGAGTDTQYF.

This clone appeared a single time. J is TRBJ2-7 and V is TRBV6-5; possible D gene TRBD2, 6 bases. Trimming removed 0 bases from V and 6 bases from J, with 6 bases in between. CDR1 MNHEY and CDR2 SVGAGI come from the germline V gene. There are 12 residues in the CDR3. For the CDR3, the DNA is TGTGCCAGCAGTTACTCGGGGGGCGAGCAGTACTTC. Amino acids: CASSYSGGEQYF.

This rearrangement joins TRBV4-3 to TRBJ2-2; possibly TRBD1 or TRBD2 for D (5 bases each). The CDR3 sequence is 17 residues long. Per the germline V gene, CDR1 is LGHNA and CDR2 is YSLEER. Deletions cut 0 bases from V and 1 base from J, with 12 bases between. The CDR3 here is CASSQEGLALNTGELFF. Here the CDR3 DNA reads TGCGCCAGCAGCCAAGAGGGGCTAGCCTTGAACACCGGGGAGCTGTTTTTT.

The chain joins TRBV6-5 to TRBJ1-6; D remains unclear. Deletions cut 4 bases from V and 7 bases from J, with 11 bases between. Germline CDR1 MNHEY, CDR2 SVGAGI. The length of the CDR3 is 14 residues. The CDR3 nucleotides are TGTGCCAGCAGTTTCCCCCAAGGCAATTCACCCCTCCACTTT. The encoded protein is CASSFPQGNSPLHF.

In its sample, this clone was seen a few times. The V and J genes are TRBV25-1 and TRBJ1-2; 8 nucleotides agree with TRBD1. The ends lost 6 bases at V and 4 bases at J; junction bases unmatched: 7. Germline CDR1 reads MGHDK; CDR2 reads SYGVNS. The CDR3 totals 14 residues. In nucleotides, the CDR3 is TGTGCCAGCAGGGAGACAGGGGAAGGCTATGGCTACACCTTC. This gives the protein CASRETGEGYGYTF.

This clone was counted a few times. The rearrangement uses TRBV6-5 and TRBJ1-6; D unresolved. Between the trimmed V and J ends, which lost 1 base and 9 bases, there was a span of 4 bases. Germline lookup yields CDR1 MNHEY and CDR2 SVGAGI. This CDR3 is 12 amino acids long. The CDR3 DNA sequence: TGTGCCAGCAGTTACTTAGGTTCACCCCTCCACTTT. This sequence encodes CASSYLGSPLHF.

V is TRBV29-1 and J is TRBJ1-2; D may be TRBD1 (6 bases). The CDR3 runs to 13 residues. V lost 4 bases and J lost 4, with 13 bases in between. CDR1 and CDR2 (germline): SQVTM, ANQGSEA. CDR3 bases: TGCAGCGTTGGAGGGGGGCCGTCCTATGGCTACACCTTC. It translates to CSVGGGPSYGYTF.

This clone was found once. The chain uses TRBV30 and TRBJ1-2, with unresolved D. The CDR3 consists of 14 residues. Germline V lookup: CDR1 GTSNPN, CDR2 SVGIG (reference sequence). V was clipped by 1 base and J by 8 bases, with 17 bases between them. This CDR3 reads CAWSGGEGSGGYTF. CDR3 bases: TGTGCCTGGAGTGGGGGTGAAGGATCTGGCGGCTACACCTTC.

The chain has TRBV30 and TRBJ2-1; TRBD1 is a possible D gene (7 bases). The CDR3 spans 14 residues. V gave up 4 bases and J gave up 3 bases, with 13 bases separating them. Looked up from germline, CDR1 is GTSNPN and CDR2 is SVGIG (reference sequence). The CDR3 DNA is TGTGCCTGGATTTGGGGGGACAGCTACAATGAGCAGTTCTTC. Amino acid sequence: CAWIWGDSYNEQFF.

This sequence joins TRBV6-5 and TRBJ2-1; D is undetermined. Germline assignment: CDR1 MNHEY and CDR2 SVGAGI. This CDR3 spans 14 amino acids. Trimming took 0 bases from V and 6 from J, leaving 9 bases between them. In DNA, the CDR3 is TGTGCCAGCAGTTACTCGAATAGCCGCAATGAGCAGTTCTTC. Amino acid sequence: CASSYSNSRNEQFF.

V usage is TRBV6-5 and J usage is TRBJ1-1; weak D call: TRBD1 (5 bases). The CDR3 contains 15 residues. Germline V gene sequence: CDR1 MNHEY, CDR2 SVGAGI. V was clipped by 1 base and J by 5 bases, with 14 bases between them. As DNA, the CDR3 is TGTGCCAGCAGTTACTACCCAGGGCGGGGGACTGAAGCTTTCTTT. Residues: CASSYYPGRGTEAFF.

The chain joins TRBV19 to TRBJ1-3; unclear D gene. The length of the CDR3 is 14 residues. Germline loops: CDR1 LNHDA, CDR2 SQIVND (reference sequence). V lost 6 bases, J lost 0 bases, and 9 bases lay in between. The CDR3 coding sequence is TGTGCCAGTAGGGTAGATGTCTCTGGAAACACCATATATTTT. Protein product: CASRVDVSGNTIYF.

V gene TRBV29-1 combines with J gene TRBJ2-7, with 9 bases lining up with TRBD1. The germline CDR1 and CDR2 sequences are SQVTM and ANQGSEA. V dropped 6 bases and J dropped 5; count of bases not matched to a gene: 8. The CDR3 sequence is 13 residues long. This CDR3 reads CSVPGTGRHEQYF. The CDR3 DNA is TGCAGCGTCCCCGGGACAGGGCGGCACGAGCAGTACTTC.

J is TRBJ2-2 and V is TRBV10-3; D is possibly TRBD2 (6 bases). Per the germline V gene, CDR1 is ENHRY and CDR2 is SYGVKD. Trimming took 0 bases from V and 8 from J, leaving 13 bases between them. The length of the CDR3 is 15 residues. In nucleotides, the CDR3 is TGTGCCATCAGTGAGTCCGGACTGGGAGGTGGGGAGCTGTTTTTT. It codes for CAISESGLGGGELFF.

This chain joins TRBV19 and TRBJ2-1; TRBD2 is a possible D gene (6 bases). The CDR3 has 15 amino acids. Germline V gene lookup returns CDR1 LNHDA and CDR2 SQIVND (reference sequence). The germline V and J ends were trimmed by 5 bases and 0 bases, with 11 bases remaining between them. CDR3 loop: CASSSSASSYNEQFF. The CDR3 DNA is TGTGCCAGTAGTTCTAGCGCCAGCTCCTACAATGAGCAGTTCTTC.

The V call is TRBV29-1, the J call TRBJ2-7, with 9 bases lining up with TRBD1. V shed 7 bases, J shed 2 bases, and the junction held 3 bases outside the gene matches. The CDR3 covers 12 residues. The germline gives CDR1 SQVTM, CDR2 ANQGSEA. The CDR3 loop reads CSAGTGTYEQYF. Here the CDR3 DNA reads TGCAGCGCTGGGACAGGGACCTACGAGCAGTACTTC.

This clone was detected once. This sequence joins TRBV30 and TRBJ1-2; no reliable D call. Germline-derived CDR1 and CDR2 are GTSNPN and SVGIG (reference sequence). V lost 2 bases to trimming and J lost 4 bases, with 11 bases between them. The CDR3 contains 13 residues. CDR3 sequence: CAWSSRRRYGYTF. In nucleotides, the CDR3 is TGTGCCTGGAGTTCAAGGCGCCGCTATGGCTACACCTTC.

The CDR3 sequence: CASSGRKVGYGYTF. The CDR3 nucleotides are TGTGCCAGCAGTGGGCGGAAGGTCGGCTATGGCTACACCTTC. The gene calls are TRBV6-6 and TRBJ1-2, with unresolved D. The germline gives CDR1 MNHNY, CDR2 SVGAGI (reference sequence). V lost 5 bases and J lost 4, with 14 bases in between. CDR3 length equals 14 residues.